The clone carrying this T cell receptor beta chain is a singleton in its sample. Its target is unknown. The time point here: pre-sensitization, week 0. Treatment defined: therapeutic diphenylcyclopropenone sensitization with weekly scalp DPC. This entry belongs to a study of human T cells and chemical hapten exposure. General study results and limits: TCRs exceeding a frequency of 1 in 1000 stayed unchanged under DPC sensitization.

The CDR3 loop spans 16 amino acids. Germline V gives CDR1 MNHEY, CDR2 SVGAGI. The V gene lost 9 bases and the J gene lost 1 base, with 21 bases spanning the gap. TCRdb ran MiXCR on the RACE reads and lists one entry per CDR3 protein. This table holds 300,000 to 450,000 distinct CDR3 sequences, 4.5% to 5.5% found once. This TCR was recovered from a young woman with alopecia areata. Some clones in this sample may be carry-over from other donors' samples. The gene calls are TRBV6-5 and TRBJ1-1, with D perhaps matching TRBD1 (6 bases). Material: whole blood, obtained in connection with sensitization to the hapten diphenylcyclopropenone (DPC). CDR3 loop: CARSLRLSRGNTEAFF. CDR3 DNA sequence: TGTGCCAGAAGCTTACGTTTGTCCAGGGGGAACACTGAAGCTTTCTTT.